What follows are 23 T cell receptor beta chains derived from one specimen sequenced in a study of cytomegalovirus exposure and HLA in healthy donors. Only in-frame clones appear in the TCRdb table, and some are missing; sequencing was by immunoSEQ multiplex PCR. The sample gives around 300,000 clones, nearly 90% of which show up once; around 0.96% is in the top ten. Sequenced input: PBMCs. The receptors were gathered from a man aged 25-45 years in good health and CMV-seronegative.

The gene calls are TRBV7-9 and TRBJ2-1; 7 bases match TRBD1. The germline gives CDR1 SEHNR, CDR2 FQNEAQ (reference sequence). Losses at the gene ends were 3 bases for V and 4 bases for J; bases not matched to a gene: 0. The CDR3 is 13 residues long. CDR3 in DNA: TGTGCCAGCAGCTTGACAGGGTACAATGAGCAGTTCTTC. Translating gives CASSLTGYNEQFF.

The chain recombines TRBV2 with TRBJ2-1; 11 bases align to TRBD2. Trimming took 4 bases from V and 4 from J; bases not matched to a gene: 3. CDR3 length equals 15 residues. In germline, CDR1 is SNHLY, CDR2 FYNNEI. CDR3 residues: CASSASGGTYNEQFF. The DNA of the CDR3 is TGTGCCAGCAGTGCTAGCGGGGGGACATACAATGAGCAGTTCTTC.

This chain uses TRBV7-9 with TRBJ2-5; 8 bases fit TRBD2. V lost 1 base and J lost 5; bases outside the gene matches: 9. The germline CDR1 and CDR2 sequences are SEHNR and FQNEAQ (reference sequence). The CDR3 has 16 residues. CDR3 in amino acids: CASSLERTSYGETQYF. CDR3 nucleotides: TGTGCCAGCAGCTTAGAAAGGACTAGCTATGGGGAGACCCAGTACTTC. The variable domain in full, with the rest retrieved from reference TRBV7-9 and TRBJ2-5, is DTGVSQNPRHKITKRGQNVTFRCDPISEHNRLYWYRQTLGQGPEFLTYFQNEAQLEKSRLLSDRFSAERPKGSFSTLEIQRTEQGDSAMYLCASSLERTSYGETQYFGPGTRLLVL.

CDR3 region: CAISGPGMNTEAFF. CDR3 nucleotide sequence: TGTGCCATCAGTGGTCCAGGAATGAACACTGAAGCTTTCTTT. V is TRBV10-3 and J is TRBJ1-1; D ambiguous. From germline, CDR1 is ENHRY and CDR2 SYGVKD. V lost 4 bases to trimming and J lost 0 bases, with 9 bases between them. This CDR3 has 14 residues.

The V call is TRBV6-6, the J call TRBJ1-2, with D unclear. From germline, CDR1 is MNHNY and CDR2 SVGAGI (reference sequence). The V gene lost 2 bases and the J gene lost 8 bases, with 12 bases spanning the gap. This CDR3 contains 13 residues. In DNA form, the CDR3 reads TGTGCCAGCAGTTACGATCGGGTACGGGGCTACACCTTC. This encodes CASSYDRVRGYTF.

Concerning this clone: Distinct nucleotide sequences in the sample also encode this CDR3. V and J are TRBV4-1 and TRBJ1-1, with 8 nucleotides matching TRBD1. The junction had 2 bases not matched to a gene; V was cut back by 2 bases and J by 0 bases. The CDR3 sequence is 15 residues long. Per the germline V gene, CDR1 is MGHRA and CDR2 is YSYEKL. CDR3 loop: CASSQRTGMNTEAFF. The CDR3 nucleotides read TGCGCCAGCAGCCAAAGGACAGGGATGAACACTGAAGCTTTCTTT.

The chain combines TRBV2 with TRBJ1-1; D unresolved. V was cut by 3 bases and J by 1 base, with 9 bases left in between. This CDR3 has 14 amino acids. The V gene's germline CDR1 is SNHLY and CDR2 FYNNEI. CDR3 coding DNA: TGTGCCAGCAGTGATCTGGGCAGGAACACTGAAGCTTTCTTT. Its protein product is CASSDLGRNTEAFF.

The gene calls are TRBV10-3 and TRBJ2-2, with 11 bases identical to TRBD1. Per the germline V gene, CDR1 is ENHRY and CDR2 is SYGVKD. V was clipped by 5 bases and J by 6 bases; unmatched bases: 2. There are 14 residues in the CDR3. The CDR3 protein is CAISPGQGAGELFF. The CDR3 bases are TGTGCCATCAGTCCGGGACAGGGGGCCGGGGAGCTGTTTTTT.

CDR3 region: CAISEGSADYEQYF. CDR3 DNA: TGTGCCATCAGTGAGGGGTCGGCGGACTACGAGCAGTACTTC. The chain uses TRBV10-3 and TRBJ2-7, with no clear D. The length of the CDR3 is 14 residues. Trimming took 2 bases from V and 3 from J, leaving 11 bases between them. Germline V gene sequence: CDR1 ENHRY, CDR2 SYGVKD.

This clone was recorded once. The gene calls are TRBV29-1 and TRBJ1-2, with a weak D call TRBD1 (5 bases). The germline CDR1 and CDR2 sequences are SQVTM and ANQGSEA. With 6 bases removed from V and 6 bases from J, the gap between germline ends came to 17 bases. This CDR3 comprises 13 residues. CDR3 protein: CSVHNPGKNGYTF. DNA for the CDR3: TGCAGCGTACACAACCCAGGGAAGAATGGCTACACCTTC.

The chain is built from TRBV6-1 and TRBJ1-1; no firm D call. Germline values: CDR1 MNHNS, CDR2 SASEGT. The CDR3 spans 12 residues. Trimming pared 2 bases from V and 7 bases from J, leaving 8 bases between. CDR3 sequence reads: CASSEIGSEAFF. CDR3 bases: TGTGCCAGCAGTGAAATTGGGAGTGAAGCTTTCTTT.

V and J are TRBV5-6 and TRBJ1-4, with D tentatively TRBD1 (5 bases). The germline V gene encodes CDR1 SGHDT and CDR2 YYEEEE. The V and J ends lost 1 base and 0 bases respectively, with 7 bases between them. The CDR3 runs to 15 residues. The CDR3, as DNA: TGTGCCAGCAGCTTGTGGACAACAACTAATGAAAAACTGTTTTTT. Translating gives CASSLWTTTNEKLFF. The full variable domain, completed using reference TRBV5-6 and TRBJ1-4, is DAGVTQSPTHLIKTRGQQVTLRCSPKSGHDTVSWYQQALGQGPQFIFQYYEEEERQRGNFPDRFSGHQFPNYSSELNVNALLLGDSALYLCASSLWTTTNEKLFFGSGTQLSVL.

The gene calls are TRBV4-2 and TRBJ2-5, with 7 bases that match TRBD2. CDR3 size: 14 residues. Trimming at V came to 3 bases and at J to 4 bases, leaving 5 bases not matched to a gene. Germline loops: CDR1 LGHNA, CDR2 YNFKEQ. The CDR3, as DNA: TGTGCCAGCAGCCAGGCTAGCGGAGGAGAGACCCAGTACTTC. It translates to CASSQASGGETQYF.

The genes are TRBV5-6 and TRBJ2-3; no clear D gene. From germline, CDR1 is SGHDT and CDR2 YYEEEE. The germline V and J ends were trimmed by 0 bases and 0 bases, with 8 bases remaining between them. This CDR3 region has 15 residues. CDR3 loop: CASSLDVGSTDTQYF. In DNA form, the CDR3 reads TGTGCCAGCAGCTTGGATGTGGGCAGCACAGATACGCAGTATTTT.

J is TRBJ1-5 and V is TRBV5-6; 8 positions match TRBD1. The CDR3 is made up of 15 amino acids. Germline assignment: CDR1 SGHDT and CDR2 YYEEEE. V was pared by 3 bases and J by 3 bases, with 5 bases of the junction left unmatched. As DNA, the CDR3 is TGTGCCAGCAGCTCCCGGGACAGGCTCAATCAGCCCCAGCATTTT. Its translation: CASSSRDRLNQPQHF.

This clone came up a few times. The DNA for the CDR3 is TGTGCCAGCAGCTTCCCCCAGGGGGTTGGTTCACCCCTCCACTTT. Its protein is CASSFPQGVGSPLHF. This chain connects TRBV11-2 to TRBJ1-6; 7 bases line up with TRBD1. The CDR3 covers 15 residues. Germline-derived CDR1 and CDR2 are SGHAT and FQNNGV. The V segment lost 3 bases and the J segment 9 bases; nucleotides outside the gene matches: 8.

The V and J genes are TRBV6-5 and TRBJ2-7; TRBD2 is a possible D gene (5 bases). The CDR3 is 16 amino acids. Trimming shortened V by 2 bases and J by 3 bases, and 17 bases separated the two germline ends. Germline CDR1 reads MNHEY; CDR2 reads SVGAGI. The CDR3 sequence: CASSYPKEGGLYEQYF. The CDR3 bases are TGTGCCAGCAGTTACCCTAAAGAGGGTGGGCTCTACGAGCAGTACTTC.

The chain links TRBV6-5 to TRBJ1-4, with TRBD1 matching 8 bases. This CDR3 contains 13 residues. Germline-derived CDR1 and CDR2 are MNHEY and SVGAGI. J gave up 10 bases and V 6 bases, and 7 bases lay outside the gene matches. The CDR3, as DNA: TGTGCCAGCAGCGAGGGACAGGCCCCAAAACTGTTTTTT. It is translated as CASSEGQAPKLFF.

This clone was counted a few times. V is TRBV7-2 and J is TRBJ1-2; D is perhaps TRBD1 (6 bases). Germline loops: CDR1 SGHTA, CDR2 FQGNSA. The CDR3 is 13 residues long. V was shortened by 5 bases and J by 4 bases, with 11 bases between the two germline ends. This CDR3 is CASSRTGSYGYTF. In DNA, the CDR3 is TGTGCCAGCAGCCGCACAGGGAGCTATGGCTACACCTTC. The full variable domain, completed using reference TRBV7-2 and TRBJ1-2, is GAGVSQSPSNKVTEKGKDVELRCDPISGHTALYWYRQSLGQGLEFLIYFQGNSAPDKSGLPSDRFSAERTGGSVSTLTIQRTQQEDSAVYLCASSRTGSYGYTFGSGTRLTVV.

The V call is TRBV15, the J call TRBJ2-5, with D possibly being TRBD2 (6 bases). V gave up 2 bases and J gave up 4 bases, with 14 bases separating them. Germline V lookup: CDR1 LNHNV, CDR2 YYDKDF (reference sequence). CDR3 length: 15 amino acids. CDR3 residues: CATSRSASSAETQYF. The CDR3 DNA is TGTGCCACCAGCAGATCGGCGTCTAGCGCAGAGACCCAGTACTTC.

V is TRBV6-1 and J is TRBJ1-3, with TRBD1 as a possible D gene (5 bases). There are 15 residues in the CDR3. Germline CDR1 MNHNS, CDR2 SASEGT. V gave up 6 bases and J gave up 0 bases, with 12 bases separating them. In DNA form, the CDR3 reads TGTGCCAGCAGGGAGGGGAGCCTCTCTGGAAACACCATATATTTT. Amino acids: CASREGSLSGNTIYF.

On this clone: The junction and the germline gene differ at one end; a read error may be behind it. This chain joins TRBV6-1 and TRBJ2-7; 7 nucleotides align to TRBD2. From germline, CDR1 is MNHNS and CDR2 SASEGT. The CDR3 is 15 residues long. CDR3 residues: CASSEAASGFYEQYF. The CDR3 nucleotides are TGTGCCAGCAGCGAAGCCGCTAGCGGATTTTACGAGCAGTACTTC.

This clone was recorded a few times. The chain joins TRBV27 to TRBJ2-7; tentatively, D is TRBD1 (6 bases). Trimming removed 4 bases from V and 9 bases from J, with 16 bases in between. Germline V gene lookup returns CDR1 MNHEY and CDR2 SMNVEV (reference sequence). The CDR3 spans 13 residues. CDR3 nucleotides: TGTGCCAGCAGTTGGGGGCAGGGCGTTGCGCAGTACTTC. Translating it yields CASSWGQGVAQYF.